These T cell receptor beta chains were read from a single sample in a study of control samples from healthy donors and cancer patients. The table came from immunoSEQ multiplex PCR; TCRdb's copy has only in-frame clones and leaves some out. The data contain approximately 52,000 clones, 95% to 96% of them seen just once; the ten biggest clones take up about 1%. The material sequenced was blood. The receptors originated from a woman aged 18 to 35 in good health. The CDR3 runs from the conserved cysteine through the conserved F or W. The order of the fields is J gene, V gene, D gene, CDR3 protein. The D gene is left open where the match is weak.

j_call: TRBJ1-4
v_call: TRBV27
d_call: NA
cdr3_aa: CASSLQGSIRGNEKLFF

j_call: TRBJ2-7
v_call: TRBV9
d_call: NA
cdr3_aa: CASSVDGYYEQYF

j_call: TRBJ2-7
v_call: TRBV23-1
d_call: TRBD1
cdr3_aa: CASSQFRDRGTYEQYF

j_call: TRBJ1-1
v_call: TRBV6-5
d_call: NA
cdr3_aa: CASSYGPTEAFF

j_call: TRBJ1-5
v_call: TRBV28
d_call: NA
cdr3_aa: CASTPAGTGQPQHF

j_call: TRBJ2-7
v_call: TRBV29-1
d_call: NA
cdr3_aa: CSVAELREQYF

j_call: TRBJ1-1
v_call: TRBV9
d_call: NA
cdr3_aa: CASSVDQVRSNTEAFF

j_call: TRBJ1-2
v_call: TRBV12-3/TRBV12-4
d_call: NA
cdr3_aa: CASSFWGNYGYTF

j_call: TRBJ1-2
v_call: TRBV21-1
d_call: NA
cdr3_aa: CASSKAEFGGYTF

j_call: TRBJ1-2
v_call: TRBV27
d_call: NA
cdr3_aa: CASSLTLTEGYTF

j_call: TRBJ1-2
v_call: TRBV7-9
d_call: NA
cdr3_aa: CASSPEPYNYGYTF

j_call: TRBJ1-1
v_call: TRBV2
d_call: TRBD1
cdr3_aa: CASSDRGRSTEAFF

j_call: TRBJ2-5
v_call: TRBV29-1
d_call: NA
cdr3_aa: CSTTGGEETQYF

j_call: TRBJ2-3
v_call: TRBV29-1
d_call: NA
cdr3_aa: CSVLGYRVTDTQYF

j_call: TRBJ1-2
v_call: TRBV18
d_call: TRBD1
cdr3_aa: CASSPAGGDYGYTF

j_call: TRBJ2-5
v_call: TRBV5-1
d_call: TRBD2
cdr3_aa: CASSLAAGGTETQYF

j_call: TRBJ1-4
v_call: TRBV7-6
d_call: NA
cdr3_aa: CASSLGGVGNEKLFF

j_call: TRBJ1-1
v_call: TRBV5-6
d_call: NA
cdr3_aa: CASSLLLTEAFF

j_call: TRBJ2-5
v_call: TRBV2
d_call: NA
cdr3_aa: CASSLDSQETQYF

j_call: TRBJ2-5
v_call: TRBV6-2/TRBV6-3
d_call: NA
cdr3_aa: CASSYGGAAETQYF

j_call: TRBJ1-1
v_call: TRBV7-9
d_call: TRBD1
cdr3_aa: CASSSRDRGYTEAFF

j_call: TRBJ1-2
v_call: TRBV18
d_call: TRBD1
cdr3_aa: CASSGTGANYGYTF

j_call: TRBJ1-2
v_call: TRBV29-1
d_call: NA
cdr3_aa: CSVALDTGGYTF

j_call: TRBJ1-1
v_call: TRBV9
d_call: NA
cdr3_aa: CASSPRGNTEAFF

j_call: TRBJ1-3
v_call: TRBV28
d_call: NA
cdr3_aa: CVTRDSGNTIYF

j_call: TRBJ1-6
v_call: TRBV7-9
d_call: TRBD1
cdr3_aa: CASSRTGDNSPLHF

j_call: TRBJ1-5
v_call: TRBV19
d_call: TRBD1
cdr3_aa: CASRTTGDLNQPQHF

j_call: TRBJ1-1
v_call: TRBV7-2
d_call: TRBD1
cdr3_aa: CASSLYQGAAEAFF

j_call: TRBJ2-1
v_call: TRBV15
d_call: TRBD2
cdr3_aa: CATSRPGLADYNEQFF

j_call: TRBJ1-5
v_call: TRBV18
d_call: NA
cdr3_aa: CASSPLTSYQPQHF

j_call: TRBJ1-2
v_call: TRBV7-9
d_call: NA
cdr3_aa: CASSYNTYGYTF

j_call: TRBJ2-3
v_call: TRBV9
d_call: TRBD2
cdr3_aa: CASSDGGAGTDTQYF

j_call: TRBJ1-3
v_call: TRBV5-3
d_call: NA
cdr3_aa: CARSFTRTPGNTIYF

j_call: TRBJ2-7
v_call: TRBV19
d_call: TRBD1
cdr3_aa: CVSSKTGTGTYEQYF

j_call: TRBJ2-2
v_call: TRBV7-2
d_call: NA
cdr3_aa: CASSRRVITTGVGELFF

j_call: TRBJ1-1
v_call: TRBV28
d_call: NA
cdr3_aa: CASSLDTASSNTEAFF

j_call: TRBJ2-3
v_call: TRBV12-3/TRBV12-4
d_call: NA
cdr3_aa: CASSLGADTQYF

j_call: TRBJ2-7
v_call: TRBV25-1
d_call: TRBD1
cdr3_aa: CASSDRAGGSYEQYF

j_call: TRBJ1-1
v_call: TRBV6-5
d_call: NA
cdr3_aa: CASTESTGLPEAFF

j_call: TRBJ2-7
v_call: TRBV7-2
d_call: TRBD2
cdr3_aa: CASSSPILAGGQSYEQYF

j_call: TRBJ2-1
v_call: TRBV18
d_call: NA
cdr3_aa: CASSPGEGVNNEQFF

j_call: TRBJ2-7
v_call: TRBV11-2
d_call: NA
cdr3_aa: CASSLAEATGTYEQYF

j_call: TRBJ1-1
v_call: TRBV30
d_call: NA
cdr3_aa: CAWSVPGGITEAFF

j_call: TRBJ1-1
v_call: TRBV27
d_call: NA
cdr3_aa: CASRVGGTEAFF

j_call: TRBJ2-1
v_call: TRBV4-1
d_call: TRBD2
cdr3_aa: CASSQEEPSGSPGSYNEQFF

j_call: TRBJ2-7
v_call: TRBV4-3
d_call: TRBD1
cdr3_aa: CASSHTGQADEQYF

j_call: TRBJ2-6
v_call: TRBV4-1
d_call: NA
cdr3_aa: CASSQDQLSGANVLTF

j_call: TRBJ1-2
v_call: TRBV5-3
d_call: NA
cdr3_aa: CARSPDHGYTF

j_call: TRBJ1-5
v_call: TRBV6-1
d_call: NA
cdr3_aa: CASSERGGVQPQHF

j_call: TRBJ1-2
v_call: TRBV7-9
d_call: NA
cdr3_aa: CASSLGQVGNYGYTF

j_call: TRBJ1-2
v_call: TRBV7-8
d_call: NA
cdr3_aa: CASSARASYGYTF

j_call: TRBJ1-1
v_call: TRBV6-5
d_call: NA
cdr3_aa: CASRSGMNTEAFF

j_call: TRBJ1-2
v_call: TRBV27
d_call: TRBD1
cdr3_aa: CASSSRDRFHYGYTF

j_call: TRBJ2-2
v_call: TRBV7-9
d_call: NA
cdr3_aa: CASSNSYRRNTGELFF

j_call: TRBJ1-1
v_call: TRBV11-2
d_call: NA
cdr3_aa: CASSLNRLGYTEAFF

j_call: TRBJ1-1
v_call: TRBV7-9
d_call: NA
cdr3_aa: CASSQTRTAPEAFF

j_call: TRBJ2-7
v_call: TRBV7-8
d_call: NA
cdr3_aa: CASSLSYEQYF